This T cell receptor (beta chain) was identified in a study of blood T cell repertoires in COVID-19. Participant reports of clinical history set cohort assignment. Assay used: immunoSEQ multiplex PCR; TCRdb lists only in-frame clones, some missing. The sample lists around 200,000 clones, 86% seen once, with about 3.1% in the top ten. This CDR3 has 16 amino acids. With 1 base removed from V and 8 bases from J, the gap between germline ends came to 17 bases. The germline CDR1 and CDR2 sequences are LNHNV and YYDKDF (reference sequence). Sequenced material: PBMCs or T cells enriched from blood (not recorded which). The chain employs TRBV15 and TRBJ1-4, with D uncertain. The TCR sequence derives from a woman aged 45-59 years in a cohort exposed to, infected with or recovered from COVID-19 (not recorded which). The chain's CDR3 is CATSRGISSAGEKLFF. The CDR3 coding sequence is TGTGCCACCAGCAGAGGAATTAGCTCCGCCGGGGAAAAACTGTTTTTT.